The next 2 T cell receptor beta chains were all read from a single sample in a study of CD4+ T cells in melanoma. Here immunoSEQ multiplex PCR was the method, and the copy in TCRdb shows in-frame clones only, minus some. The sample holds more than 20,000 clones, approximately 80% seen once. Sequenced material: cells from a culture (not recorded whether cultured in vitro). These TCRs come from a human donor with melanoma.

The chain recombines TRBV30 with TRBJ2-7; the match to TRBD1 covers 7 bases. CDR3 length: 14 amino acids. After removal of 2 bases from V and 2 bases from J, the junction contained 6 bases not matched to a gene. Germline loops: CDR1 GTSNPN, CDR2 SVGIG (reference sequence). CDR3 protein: CAWSRGHTAYEQYF. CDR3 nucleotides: TGTGCCTGGAGTAGGGGGCATACCGCCTACGAGCAGTACTTC.

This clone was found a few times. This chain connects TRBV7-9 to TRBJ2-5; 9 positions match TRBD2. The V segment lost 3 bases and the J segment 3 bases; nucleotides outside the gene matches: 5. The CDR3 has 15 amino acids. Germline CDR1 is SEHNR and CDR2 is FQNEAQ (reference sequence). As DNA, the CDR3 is TGTGCCAGCAGCTTTTACTTAGCGGGGGAAGAGACCCAGTACTTC. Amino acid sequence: CASSFYLAGEETQYF.